These 18 T cell receptor beta chains came from one sample sequenced in a study of shared clonotypes between healthy human individuals. Method: immunoSEQ multiplex PCR; TCRdb's copy keeps in-frame clones and lacks some. The data hold about 2.5 million clones, with around 93% observed a single time. Sequences were obtained from naive CD4+ T cells from PBMCs. Sample subset: CD45RA+ positively selected. These receptors all stem from a man aged 18 to 29 in good health. Some clones in this sample may be carry-over from other donors' samples.

V and J are TRBV28 and TRBJ2-7; TRBD2 matches 9 bases. The V segment lost 5 bases and the J segment 3 bases; nucleotides outside the gene matches: 11. This CDR3 is 16 amino acids long. Germline-derived CDR1 and CDR2 are MDHEN and SYDVKM. The chain's CDR3 is CASSPAGTSTGYEQYF. For the CDR3, the DNA is TGTGCCAGCAGTCCCGCGGGGACTAGCACAGGCTACGAGCAGTACTTC.

The gene calls are TRBV5-1 and TRBJ2-3; 8 nucleotides agree with TRBD1. With 5 bases clipped from V and 4 bases from J, the junction kept 9 bases outside the gene matches. This CDR3 has 15 residues. In germline, CDR1 is SGHRS, CDR2 YFSETQ. The CDR3 region has the DNA TGCGCCAGCAGTGCCCCCGGACAGGGTGCAGATACGCAGTATTTT. It yields the protein CASSAPGQGADTQYF.

The V gene is TRBV11-2, the J gene TRBJ2-3; D gene uncertain. V was pared by 5 bases and J by 0 bases, with 9 bases between. This CDR3 is 14 amino acids long. Germline lookup yields CDR1 SGHAT and CDR2 FQNNGV. The DNA of the CDR3 is TGTGCCAGCAGCCGAGTTGCCAGCACAGATACGCAGTATTTT. Translation: CASSRVASTDTQYF.

The rearrangement joins TRBV4-3 to TRBJ1-5; D gene ambiguous. Trimming shortened V by 0 bases and J by 0 bases, and 15 bases separated the two germline ends. CDR1 and CDR2 (germline): LGHNA, YSLEER. The length of the CDR3 is 18 residues. CDR3: CASSQEWLADNSNQPQHF. In DNA, the CDR3 is TGCGCCAGCAGCCAAGAGTGGCTTGCAGATAATAGCAATCAGCCCCAGCATTTT.

This chain links TRBV2 with TRBJ2-3, with D perhaps TRBD1 (6 bases). V lost 6 bases to trimming and J lost 4 bases, with 20 bases between them. Germline CDR1 SNHLY, CDR2 FYNNEI. This CDR3 region has 16 residues. CDR3 protein: CASSLSPGRGADTQYF. For the CDR3, the DNA is TGTGCCAGCAGCCTCTCTCCCGGCAGGGGCGCAGATACGCAGTATTTT.

This sequence joins TRBV7-3 and TRBJ1-2; D unclear. The V end lost 4 bases, the J end lost 6 bases, and 12 bases lay between the germline ends. CDR3 length: 13 amino acids. Per the germline V gene, CDR1 is SGHTA and CDR2 is FQGTGA. The CDR3 protein is CASSSTSADGYTF. In DNA form, the CDR3 reads TGTGCCAGCAGCTCCACCTCAGCGGATGGCTACACCTTC.

The chain recombines TRBV7-9 with TRBJ2-7, with TRBD2 identical over 14 bases. Germline CDR1 reads SEHNR; CDR2 reads FQNEAQ (reference sequence). CDR3 length: 15 amino acids. V shed 3 bases and J 7 bases; nucleotides not matched to a gene: 5. CDR3 amino acids: CASSLGLAGVREQYF. The CDR3 region has the DNA TGTGCCAGCAGCTTGGGACTAGCGGGAGTACGGGAGCAGTACTTC. The full variable domain, in which reference TRBV7-9 and TRBJ2-7 provide the parts outside the CDR3, is DTGVSQNPRHKITKRGQNVTFRCDPISEHNRLYWYRQTLGQGPEFLTYFQNEAQLEKSRLLSDRFSAERPKGSFSTLEIQRTEQGDSAMYLCASSLGLAGVREQYFGPGTRLTVT.

The chain combines TRBV28 with TRBJ2-7, with D unresolved. The CDR3 has 13 residues. V was trimmed by 5 bases and J by 2 bases, leaving 10 bases between them. CDR1 and CDR2 from the germline V gene are MDHEN and SYDVKM. In DNA, the CDR3 is TGTGCCAGCAGTGCCAGGCCCCCCTACGAGCAGTACTTC. As protein: CASSARPPYEQYF.

The chain joins TRBV5-4 to TRBJ2-5; D possibly corresponds to TRBD2 (5 bases). V was clipped by 4 bases and J by 7 bases, with 11 bases between them. Germline V lookup: CDR1 SGHNT, CDR2 YYREEE (reference sequence). The CDR3 spans 12 residues. CDR3 sequence (DNA): TGTGCCAGCAGCCCACCCGCGGGGACCCAGTACTTC. Its protein product is CASSPPAGTQYF.

This clone was seen only a few times. V gene TRBV11-2 combines with J gene TRBJ1-1; D is perhaps TRBD1 (6 bases). Trimming shortened V by 9 bases and J by 2 bases, and 13 bases separated the two germline ends. The CDR3 contains 13 residues. CDR1 and CDR2 from the germline V gene are SGHAT and FQNNGV. The CDR3 loop is CASKRQVNTEAFF. The CDR3 DNA sequence: TGTGCCAGTAAGAGACAGGTTAACACTGAAGCTTTCTTT.

The chain employs TRBV5-6 and TRBJ1-2; D perhaps matches TRBD1 (5 bases). Trimming pared 1 base from V and 0 bases from J, leaving 16 bases between. CDR3 length equals 17 residues. The germline gives CDR1 SGHDT, CDR2 YYEEEE. This CDR3 is CASSLIEGRSTNYGYTF. The DNA of the CDR3 is TGTGCCAGCAGCTTGATCGAGGGGCGATCTACTAACTATGGCTACACCTTC.

The chain's CDR3 is CASSATGANGYTF. CDR3 coding DNA: TGTGCCAGCAGTGCTACAGGGGCCAACGGCTACACCTTC. This chain joins TRBV9 and TRBJ1-2, with 7 bases aligning to TRBD1. Germline loops: CDR1 SGDLS, CDR2 YYNGEE. J lost 8 bases, V lost 5 bases, and 9 bases had no gene match. The CDR3 totals 13 residues.

This CDR3 reads CASSIRQGAYEQYF. In DNA, the CDR3 is TGTGCCAGCAGTATCAGACAGGGGGCCTACGAGCAGTACTTC. The chain carries TRBV28 and TRBJ2-7, with 9 bases that match TRBD1. V dropped 5 bases and J dropped 2; count of bases not matched to a gene: 4. Germline-derived CDR1 and CDR2 are MDHEN and SYDVKM. CDR3 size: 14 residues.

The CDR3 loop reads CASSLFSGRAYNEQFF. The CDR3 nucleotides are TGTGCCAGCAGTTTATTTAGCGGGAGGGCCTACAATGAGCAGTTCTTC. This sequence joins TRBV27 and TRBJ2-1; 11 nucleotides line up with TRBD2. J gave up 2 bases and V 1 base, and 1 base lay outside the gene matches. Germline loops: CDR1 MNHEY, CDR2 SMNVEV (reference sequence). This CDR3 contains 16 residues.

This clone was detected once. The rearrangement joins TRBV7-2 to TRBJ2-3; D not certain. V was trimmed by 5 bases and J by 0 bases, leaving 9 bases between them. Germline V gene lookup returns CDR1 SGHTA and CDR2 FQGNSA. The CDR3 spans 14 residues. This chain's CDR3 is CASSPSPSTDTQYF. The CDR3 DNA sequence: TGTGCCAGCAGCCCTTCCCCTAGCACAGATACGCAGTATTTT.

The chain couples TRBV28 to TRBJ2-3; possibly TRBD2 for D (5 bases). V lost 4 bases, J lost 14 bases, and 22 bases lay in between. The CDR3 spans 14 residues. Germline V CDR1 and CDR2: MDHEN, SYDVKM. CDR3 nucleotide sequence: TGTGCCAGCAGTTCGAAGCACGGGATTACCCGCCCGTATTTT. Its protein product is CASSSKHGITRPYF.

The gene calls are TRBV28 and TRBJ1-5, with D hard to call. This CDR3 has 13 residues. The V end lost 3 bases, the J end lost 6 bases, and 9 bases lay between the germline ends. CDR1 is MDHEN and CDR2 is SYDVKM in the germline V gene. CDR3 amino acids: CASSFPLPQPQHF. CDR3 sequence (DNA): TGTGCCAGCAGTTTCCCCCTACCTCAGCCCCAGCATTTT.

CDR3 in amino acids: CASKPSGTLKQETQYF. CDR3 nucleotides: TGTGCCAGCAAGCCATCAGGGACACTTAAACAAGAGACCCAGTACTTC. This chain joins TRBV28 and TRBJ2-5; tentative D call: TRBD1 (6 bases). In germline, CDR1 is MDHEN, CDR2 SYDVKM. The CDR3 is 16 residues long. Deletions cut 7 bases from V and 2 bases from J, with 20 bases between.